The T cell receptor beta chain described here comes from a study of T cells after yellow fever vaccination. Findings and limits, study-wide: A minor fraction of clonotypes spanned both CD4 and CD8 compartments. Weaker overall was a secondary response that nonetheless peaked faster, on day 5 versus 15. Clones from primary vaccination mostly reappeared after the booster (96% CD4, around 90% CD8).

Notes on this clonotype: Its antigen is unidentified.

Generation of TCR cDNA used 5'RACE template switching (which added a universal primer site and UMIs). TCRdb fed the 5' RACE reads into MiXCR, producing one record per CDR3 protein. The sample gives roughly 520,000 distinct CDR3 sequences, just over 20% of which show up once; about 16% is in the top ten. CDR3 size: 16 residues. Germline CDR1 and CDR2: LGHNA and YSLEER. The junction had 10 bases not matched to a gene; V was cut back by 0 bases and J by 12 bases. The rearrangement joins TRBV4-3 to TRBJ2-1, with TRBD2 matching 11 bases. This receptor was identified in a man younger than 35 who received the YFV17D yellow fever vaccine. Source: PBMCs, taken approximately 20 days after the first yellow fever vaccination. The CDR3 here is CASSQELASGGPRQFF. The CDR3 DNA reads TGCGCCAGCAGCCAAGAATTGGCTAGCGGGGGGCCGAGGCAGTTCTTC.